This T cell receptor (beta chain) was found in a study of T cell repertoires in cytomegalovirus infection (dated by TCRdb to about 2019). Turning to the overall study: Donor HLA type was relevant to the analysis, as public TCR beta signatures indicated carriage of CMV infection together with the matching HLA type.

Summary of the overall study and its limitations: In both this cohort and an independent approximately 400-donor cohort, the cumulative frequency of public TCR beta family members distinguished carriers of CMV infection plus the relevant HLA type. In the ex vivo response, HLA-C-restricted CMV-specific TCR beta clonotypes were dominant, and in two of eight donors the single most frequent clonotype came from this HLA-C-restricted group.

CDR1 MNHEY and CDR2 SMNVEV were looked up in the germline V gene (reference sequence). Trimming takes 8 bases from V and 3 bases from J, and the germline ends sit 13 bases apart. The CDR3, from cysteine to phenylalanine, totals 14 residues. Only the CDR3 portion is preserved as DNA: 42 bases, with reading frame beginning at the first base. The sequencer was an Illumina HiSeq 1500. TCRdb's own reprocessing of the public reads used fastp at Q25 and MiXCR and kept productive beta chains. CDR3 protein duplicates are merged, each entry listing the most common genes and DNA. For this sample the table gives hundreds of thousands of distinct CDR3 sequences, of which roughly a third were detected only once. The ten biggest clones cover roughly an eighth of the sample. This clonotype is a singleton in its sample. This receptor's antigen is unknown. Qualities for individual bases were not recorded, and no much larger clone is one base off. A single read counts as weak evidence.

Sample: PBMCs. The chain couples TRBV27 to TRBJ1-4; the D gene cannot be named for sure. This clonotype was sampled from a human donor in good health (CMV status not recorded). Some clones in this sample may be carry-over from other donors' samples. Here is the DNA: TGTGCCAGCGGATACCGAAGGGCTAATGAAAAACTGTTTTTT. This yields the protein CASGYRRANEKLFF.